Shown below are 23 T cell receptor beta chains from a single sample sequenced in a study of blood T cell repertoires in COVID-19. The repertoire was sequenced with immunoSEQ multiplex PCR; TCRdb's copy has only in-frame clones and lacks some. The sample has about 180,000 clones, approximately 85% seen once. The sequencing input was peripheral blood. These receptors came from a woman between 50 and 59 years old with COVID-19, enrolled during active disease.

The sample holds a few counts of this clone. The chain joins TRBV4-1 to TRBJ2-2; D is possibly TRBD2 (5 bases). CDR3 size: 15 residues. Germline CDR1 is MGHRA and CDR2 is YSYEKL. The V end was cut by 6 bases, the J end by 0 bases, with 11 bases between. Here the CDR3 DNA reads TGCGCCAGCAGTCGGAAGGAGGCGAACACCGGGGAGCTGTTTTTT. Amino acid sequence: CASSRKEANTGELFF.

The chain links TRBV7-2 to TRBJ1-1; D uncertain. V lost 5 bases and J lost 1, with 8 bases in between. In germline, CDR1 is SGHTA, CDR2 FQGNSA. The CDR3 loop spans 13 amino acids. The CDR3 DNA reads TGTGCCAGCAGCCCAAACACGAACACTGAAGCTTTCTTT. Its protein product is CASSPNTNTEAFF.

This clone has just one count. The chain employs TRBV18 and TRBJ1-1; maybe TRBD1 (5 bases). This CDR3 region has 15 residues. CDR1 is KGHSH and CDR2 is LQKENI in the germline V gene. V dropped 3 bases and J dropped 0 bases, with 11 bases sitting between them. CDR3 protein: CASSPDTDVNTEAFF. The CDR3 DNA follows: TGTGCCAGCTCACCGGACACAGACGTGAACACTGAAGCTTTCTTT. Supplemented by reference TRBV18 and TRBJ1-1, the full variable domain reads NAGVMQNPRHLVRRRGQEARLRCSPMKGHSHVYWYRQLPEEGLKFMVYLQKENIIDESGMPKERFSAEFPKEGPSILRIQQVVRGDSAAYFCASSPDTDVNTEAFFGQGTRLTVV.

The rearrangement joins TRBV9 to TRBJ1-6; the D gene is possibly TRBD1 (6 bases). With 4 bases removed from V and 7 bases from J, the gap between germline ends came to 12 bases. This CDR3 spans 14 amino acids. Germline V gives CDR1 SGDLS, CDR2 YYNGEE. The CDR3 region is CASSTGQQNSPLHF. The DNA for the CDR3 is TGTGCCAGCAGCACCGGACAGCAGAATTCACCCCTCCACTTT.

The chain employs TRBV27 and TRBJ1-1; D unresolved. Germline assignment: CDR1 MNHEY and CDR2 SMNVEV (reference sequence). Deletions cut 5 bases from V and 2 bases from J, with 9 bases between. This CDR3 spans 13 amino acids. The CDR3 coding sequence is TGTGCCAGCAGTCCAGGAGGTAACACTGAAGCTTTCTTT. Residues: CASSPGGNTEAFF.

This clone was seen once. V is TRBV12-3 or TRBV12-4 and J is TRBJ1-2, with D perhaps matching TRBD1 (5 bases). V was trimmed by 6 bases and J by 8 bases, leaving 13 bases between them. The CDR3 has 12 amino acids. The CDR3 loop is CASSGGTQGYTF. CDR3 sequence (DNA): TGTGCCAGCAGCGGCGGGACGCAAGGCTACACCTTC.

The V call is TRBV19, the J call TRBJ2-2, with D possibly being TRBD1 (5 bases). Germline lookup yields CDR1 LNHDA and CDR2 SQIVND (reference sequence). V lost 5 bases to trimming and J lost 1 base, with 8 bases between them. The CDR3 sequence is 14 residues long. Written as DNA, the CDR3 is TGTGCCAGTAGTCAGGGTGGGAACACCGGGGAGCTGTTTTTT. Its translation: CASSQGGNTGELFF.

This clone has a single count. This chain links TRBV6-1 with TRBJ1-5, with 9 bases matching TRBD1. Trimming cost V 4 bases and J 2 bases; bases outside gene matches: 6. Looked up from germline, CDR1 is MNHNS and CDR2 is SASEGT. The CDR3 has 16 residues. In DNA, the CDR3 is TGTGCCAGCAGTGGACAGGGGGTAGGGGGCAATCAGCCCCAGCATTTT. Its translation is CASSGQGVGGNQPQHF.

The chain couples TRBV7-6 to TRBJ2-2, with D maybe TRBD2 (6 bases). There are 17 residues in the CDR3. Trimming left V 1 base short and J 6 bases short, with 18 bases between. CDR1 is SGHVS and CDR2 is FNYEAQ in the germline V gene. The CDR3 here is CASSLGGVRVSPGELFF. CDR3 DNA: TGTGCCAGCAGCTTAGGGGGGGTCAGGGTTTCCCCCGGGGAGCTGTTTTTT.

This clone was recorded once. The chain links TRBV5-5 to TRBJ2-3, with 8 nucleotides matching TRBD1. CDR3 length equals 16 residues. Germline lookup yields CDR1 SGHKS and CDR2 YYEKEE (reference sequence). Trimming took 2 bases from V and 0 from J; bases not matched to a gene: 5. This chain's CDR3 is CASSFRQGTSTDTQYF. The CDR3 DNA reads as TGTGCCAGCAGCTTTCGACAGGGGACTAGCACAGATACGCAGTATTTT.

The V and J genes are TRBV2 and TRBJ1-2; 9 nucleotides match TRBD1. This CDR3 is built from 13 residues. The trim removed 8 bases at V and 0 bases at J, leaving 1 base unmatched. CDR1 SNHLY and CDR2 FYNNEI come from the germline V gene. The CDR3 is CASGQGTNYGYTF. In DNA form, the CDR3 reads TGTGCCAGCGGACAGGGGACTAACTATGGCTACACCTTC.

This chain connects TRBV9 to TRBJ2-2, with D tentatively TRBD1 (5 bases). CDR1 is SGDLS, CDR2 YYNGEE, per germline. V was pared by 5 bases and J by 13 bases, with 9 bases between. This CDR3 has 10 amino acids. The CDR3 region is CASRGVLLFF. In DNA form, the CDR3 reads TGTGCCAGCAGAGGGGTTCTGCTGTTTTTT.

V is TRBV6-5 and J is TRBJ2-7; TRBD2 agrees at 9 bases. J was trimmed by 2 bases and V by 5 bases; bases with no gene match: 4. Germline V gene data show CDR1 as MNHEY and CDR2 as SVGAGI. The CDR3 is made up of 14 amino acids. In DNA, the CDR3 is TGTGCCAGCAGTAGGGCGGGGGGGCCCTACGAGCAGTACTTC. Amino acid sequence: CASSRAGGPYEQYF.

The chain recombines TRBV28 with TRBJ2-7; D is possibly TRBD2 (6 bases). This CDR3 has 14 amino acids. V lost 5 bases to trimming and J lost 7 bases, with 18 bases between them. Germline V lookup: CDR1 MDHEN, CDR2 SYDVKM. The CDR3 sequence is CASSPQSSVREQYF. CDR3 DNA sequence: TGTGCCAGCAGTCCACAGTCTAGCGTTCGGGAGCAGTACTTC.

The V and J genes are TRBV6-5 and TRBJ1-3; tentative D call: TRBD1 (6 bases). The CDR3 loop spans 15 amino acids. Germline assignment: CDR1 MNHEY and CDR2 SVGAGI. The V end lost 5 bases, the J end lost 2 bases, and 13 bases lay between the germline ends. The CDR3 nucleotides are TGTGCCAGCAGTCGAACGGCAGGGGCTGGAAACACCATATATTTT. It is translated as CASSRTAGAGNTIYF.

The chain's CDR3 is CASSHLGLANTQETQYF. CDR3 DNA sequence: TGTGCCAGCAGCCACCTGGGACTAGCGAACACCCAAGAGACCCAGTACTTC. The chain has TRBV5-4 and TRBJ2-5; TRBD2 matches at 10 bases. Losses at the gene ends were 4 bases for V and 1 base for J; bases not matched to a gene: 10. Per germline, CDR1 SGHNT and CDR2 YYREEE (reference sequence). This CDR3 region has 17 residues. The variable domain in full, with the rest retrieved from reference TRBV5-4 and TRBJ2-5, is ETGVTQSPTHLIKTRGQQVTLRCSSQSGHNTVSWYQQALGQGPQFIFQYYREEENGRGNFPPRFSGLQFPNYSSELNVNALELDDSALYLCASSHLGLANTQETQYFGPGTRLLVL.

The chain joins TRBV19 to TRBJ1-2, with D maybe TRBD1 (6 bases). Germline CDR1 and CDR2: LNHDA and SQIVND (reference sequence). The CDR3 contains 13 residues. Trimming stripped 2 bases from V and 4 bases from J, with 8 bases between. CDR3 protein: CASSIQGSYGYTF. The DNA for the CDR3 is TGTGCCAGTAGTATACAGGGGAGCTATGGCTACACCTTC.

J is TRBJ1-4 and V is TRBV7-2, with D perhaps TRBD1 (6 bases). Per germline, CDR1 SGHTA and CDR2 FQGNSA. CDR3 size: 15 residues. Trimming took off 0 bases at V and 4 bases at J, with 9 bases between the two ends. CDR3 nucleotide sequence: TGTGCCAGCAGCTTAGCGGGACAAGTTAATGAAAAACTGTTTTTT. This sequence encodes CASSLAGQVNEKLFF.

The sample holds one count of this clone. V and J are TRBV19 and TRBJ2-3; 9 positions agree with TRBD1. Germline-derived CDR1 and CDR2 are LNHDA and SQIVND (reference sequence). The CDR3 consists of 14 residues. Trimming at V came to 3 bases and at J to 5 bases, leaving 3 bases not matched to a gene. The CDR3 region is CASSINRGQDTQYF. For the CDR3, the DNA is TGTGCCAGTAGTATTAACAGGGGGCAAGATACGCAGTATTTT. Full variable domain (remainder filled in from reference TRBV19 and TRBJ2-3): DGGITQSPKYLFRKEGQNVTLSCEQNLNHDAMYWYRQDPGQGLRLIYYSQIVNDFQKGDIAEGYSVSREKKESFPLTVTSAQKNPTAFYLCASSINRGQDTQYFGPGTRLTVL.

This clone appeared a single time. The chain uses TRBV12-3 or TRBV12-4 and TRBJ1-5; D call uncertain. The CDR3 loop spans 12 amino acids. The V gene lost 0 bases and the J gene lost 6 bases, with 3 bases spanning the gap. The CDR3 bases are TGTGCCAGCAGTTTAGCGAGTCAGCCCCAGCATTTT. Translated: CASSLASQPQHF.

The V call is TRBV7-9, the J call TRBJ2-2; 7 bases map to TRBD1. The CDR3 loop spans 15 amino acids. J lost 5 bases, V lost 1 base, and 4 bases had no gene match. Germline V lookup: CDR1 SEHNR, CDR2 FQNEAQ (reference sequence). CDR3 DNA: TGTGCCAGCAGCTTAGGAGGGGGCAATACCGGGGAGCTGTTTTTT. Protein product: CASSLGGGNTGELFF.

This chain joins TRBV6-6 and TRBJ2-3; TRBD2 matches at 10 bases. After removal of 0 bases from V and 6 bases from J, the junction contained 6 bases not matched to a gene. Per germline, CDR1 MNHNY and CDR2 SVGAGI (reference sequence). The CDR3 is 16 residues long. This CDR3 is CASSYSPAGGTDTQYF. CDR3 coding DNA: TGTGCCAGCAGTTACTCTCCAGCGGGGGGGACGGATACGCAGTATTTT.

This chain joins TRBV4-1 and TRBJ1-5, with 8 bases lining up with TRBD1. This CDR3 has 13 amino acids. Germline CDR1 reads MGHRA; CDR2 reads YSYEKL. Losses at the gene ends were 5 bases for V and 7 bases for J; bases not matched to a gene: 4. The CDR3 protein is CASSDRGEQPQHF. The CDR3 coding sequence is TGCGCCAGCAGCGACAGGGGTGAGCAGCCCCAGCATTTT.